Listed here are 8 T cell receptor beta chains from one sample, sequenced in a study of CD8 T cells in Susac syndrome. When the RNA was reverse transcribed, random hexamers were used with an input of roughly 0.45 to 1 ug. One entry per CDR3 protein, called by TCRdb with MiXCR from the immunoSEQ multiplex PCR reads. The sample shows 120,000 to 150,000 distinct CDR3 sequences, roughly 95% of them seen only once. Input material: CD4+ T cells from PBMCs. These receptors were taken from a human donor in good health.

The chain uses TRBV7-2 and TRBJ2-5; weak D call: TRBD1 (6 bases). Germline V gives CDR1 SGHTA, CDR2 FQGNSA. There are 13 residues in the CDR3. V dropped 4 bases and J dropped 6 bases, with 12 bases sitting between them. The CDR3 sequence is CASSSLRGKTQYF. The DNA for the CDR3 is TGTGCCAGCAGCTCCCTCAGGGGAAAGACCCAGTACTTC.

V gene TRBV19 combines with J gene TRBJ1-1; the D is unclear. Germline loops: CDR1 LNHDA, CDR2 SQIVND (reference sequence). The CDR3 is 12 amino acids. V was cut by 4 bases and J by 11 bases, with 14 bases left in between. Here the CDR3 reads CASSTPGRAAFF. The CDR3 DNA reads as TGTGCCAGTAGTACCCCCGGGAGGGCGGCTTTCTTT.

This sequence joins TRBV6-4 and TRBJ2-2; 7 nucleotides match TRBD2. This CDR3 spans 15 amino acids. Looked up from germline, CDR1 is MRHNA and CDR2 is SNTAGT. V shed 3 bases and J 1 base; nucleotides not matched to a gene: 2. CDR3 amino acids: CASSETSENTGELFF. DNA for the CDR3: TGTGCCAGCAGTGAAACTAGCGAGAACACCGGGGAGCTGTTTTTT.

The V and J genes are TRBV5-1 and TRBJ2-3, with TRBD1 matching over 8 bases. The CDR3 extends over 15 amino acids. The germline gives CDR1 SGHRS, CDR2 YFSETQ. J was trimmed by 4 bases and V by 4 bases; bases with no gene match: 8. In DNA, the CDR3 is TGCGCCAGCAGCATAGGACAGGGTCAAGCAGATACGCAGTATTTT. Translating it yields CASSIGQGQADTQYF.

The chain links TRBV7-9 to TRBJ1-1; possibly TRBD1 for D (5 bases). The germline gives CDR1 SEHNR, CDR2 FQNEAQ (reference sequence). This CDR3 has 13 amino acids. With 2 bases removed from V and 3 bases from J, the gap between germline ends came to 7 bases. This CDR3 is CASSLQTDTEAFF. The CDR3 nucleotides read TGTGCCAGCAGCTTACAGACAGACACTGAAGCTTTCTTT.

The chain couples TRBV30 to TRBJ2-7; 13 nucleotides agree with TRBD2. The V and J ends lost 3 bases and 4 bases, in that order; junction bases with no gene match: 6. Germline loops: CDR1 GTSNPN, CDR2 SVGIG (reference sequence). The CDR3 runs to 15 residues. The CDR3 DNA follows: TGTGCCTGGAGGGCCGGGACTAGCGGGGTTTACGAGCAGTACTTC. Its protein is CAWRAGTSGVYEQYF.

The genes are TRBV20-1 and TRBJ2-5, with 12 bases identical to TRBD2. Germline lookup yields CDR1 DFQATT and CDR2 SNEGSKA (reference sequence). Germline trimming cut 3 bases from V and 4 bases from J; bases unmatched to any gene: 3. The CDR3 is made up of 14 amino acids. CDR3 sequence reads: CSARSSGRGETQYF. CDR3 bases: TGCAGTGCTAGGTCTAGCGGGAGGGGAGAGACCCAGTACTTC.

The rearrangement links TRBV9 to TRBJ2-2, with 7 bases aligning to TRBD1. Germline-derived CDR1 and CDR2 are SGDLS and YYNGEE. V shed 5 bases, J shed 4 bases, and the junction held 8 bases outside the gene matches. The CDR3 extends over 15 amino acids. The DNA for the CDR3 is TGTGCCAGCAGTAGACAGGGCCAGGGCACCGGGGAGCTGTTTTTT. Translating it yields CASSRQGQGTGELFF.